The present entry profiles one TCR beta chain with its context. How the authors handled the data: The assay estimated nucleated cells by amplifying reference gene primers. Assay used: immunoSEQ multiplex PCR; TCRdb lists only in-frame clones, some missing. D and trimming come from the DNA, and the V and J calls and clone size come from that table. The table records tens of thousands of clones, more than 90% of them present only once. The germline V gene encodes CDR1 SGHVS and CDR2 FQNEAQ. V gave up 3 bases and J gave up 7 bases; unmatched junction bases: 10. CDR3 length: 16 amino acids. This sample was included in a study of blood T cell repertoires in COVID-19. Study-wide context: Collection of acute and convalescent COVID-19 samples took place in the United States, Italy and Spain. Sample material is recorded as cDNA or gDNA derived from T cells, B-cell-depleted T cells, or PBMCs.

This rearrangement joins TRBV7-8 to TRBJ2-2; 8 bases agree with TRBD1. This TCR came from a man aged 60 to 75 with acute or convalescent COVID-19. Sequenced sample: peripheral blood. The CDR3 DNA sequence: TGTGCCAGCAGCTTGGCAGGGGGCGTTCAAAACGGGGAGCTGTTTTTT. Amino acid sequence: CASSLAGGVQNGELFF.